This is a list of T cell receptor beta chains from one sample in a study of cytotoxic CD8 clonotypes in ibrutinib-treated CLL. Profiling relied on immunoSEQ multiplex PCR, and the TCRdb table lists in-frame clones only, not all of them. The sample consists of about 250,000 clones, around three quarters of them appearing once. Source: PBMCs, taken after 24 months of ibrutinib treatment. All receptors derive from a human donor with chronic lymphocytic leukemia. CDR3s include the opening cysteine and the closing phenylalanine or tryptophan. Fields, in order: D gene, V gene, clone size, J gene, CDR3 DNA, CDR3 protein. A D gene is named only where the DNA matches it firmly. The size entry is marked missing in some rows and otherwise reads once, few, many or a size class.

D: NA
V: TRBV9
size: NA
J: TRBJ2-3
DNA: TGTGCCAGCAGCGTAGGAGGCAGTTATACGCAGTATTTT
CDR3: CASSVGGSYTQYF

D: NA
V: TRBV6-5
size: NA
J: TRBJ1-2
DNA: TGTGCCAGCAGTTACTCCGGAGGGGGATTGGACTATGGCTACACCTTC
CDR3: CASSYSGGGLDYGYTF

D: TRBD1
V: TRBV28
size: NA
J: TRBJ2-3
DNA: TGTGCCAGCAGTTTTCGGGACAGGGGTGCAGATACGCAGTATTTT
CDR3: CASSFRDRGADTQYF

D: NA
V: TRBV5-8
size: NA
J: TRBJ2-1
DNA: TGTGCCAGCAGCTTTCCGACTACCCCCCTCTACAATGAGCAGTTCTTC
CDR3: CASSFPTTPLYNEQFF

D: NA
V: TRBV28
size: NA
J: TRBJ1-5
DNA: TGTGCCACTTCCCCGACCCGGGCCCAGCATTTT
CDR3: CATSPTRAQHF

D: NA
V: TRBV11-1
size: NA
J: TRBJ2-5
DNA: TGTGCCAGCAGCCTCACCCGGCCGGCGAACACAGAGACCCAGTACTTC
CDR3: CASSLTRPANTETQYF

D: NA
V: TRBV29-1
size: NA
J: TRBJ1-1
DNA: TGCAGCGTTTGGGGACGGACGAACACTGAAGCTTTCTTT
CDR3: CSVWGRTNTEAFF

D: NA
V: TRBV27
size: few
J: TRBJ1-1
DNA: TGTGCCAGCAGCCGCGTAGGGGGGCTGGGTGACACTGAAGCTTTCTTT
CDR3: CASSRVGGLGDTEAFF

D: NA
V: TRBV29-1
size: NA
J: TRBJ2-1
DNA: TGCAGCGTTGATTACCGAGGGGGAGGCCATGAGCAGTTCTTC
CDR3: CSVDYRGGGHEQFF

D: TRBD1
V: TRBV18
size: once
J: TRBJ2-4
DNA: TGTGCCAGCTCACGCGAGGACAGGGTGGCCAAAAACATTCAGTACTTC
CDR3: CASSREDRVAKNIQYF

D: TRBD1
V: TRBV25-1
size: NA
J: TRBJ2-7
DNA: TGTGCCAGCAGTGAACGTCCTCCGGGACAGGGGTCCGAGCAGTACTTC
CDR3: CASSERPPGQGSEQYF

D: TRBD1
V: TRBV4-2
size: NA
J: TRBJ2-7
DNA: TGTGCCAGCAGCCTTGACAGGGGGGGGGACGAGCAGTACTTC
CDR3: CASSLDRGGDEQYF

D: TRBD2
V: TRBV5-1
size: NA
J: TRBJ2-3
DNA: TGCGCCAGCAGCCCAACGGGACTAGTTGCAGATACGCAGTATTTT
CDR3: CASSPTGLVADTQYF

D: NA
V: TRBV29-1
size: NA
J: TRBJ2-7
DNA: TGCAGCGTTGGGACGGAGATTTTGCACGAGCAGTACTTC
CDR3: CSVGTEILHEQYF

D: TRBD1
V: TRBV27
size: NA
J: TRBJ1-2
DNA: TGTGCCAGCAGTTCCTTGACAGGGGGGTATAACTATGGCTACACCTTC
CDR3: CASSSLTGGYNYGYTF

D: TRBD1
V: TRBV15
size: NA
J: TRBJ2-1
DNA: TGTGCCACCAGCAGGGACAGGGTAAGCGATGAGCAGTTCTTC
CDR3: CATSRDRVSDEQFF

D: NA
V: TRBV30
size: NA
J: TRBJ2-1
DNA: TGTGCCTGGACGATGTACAATGAGCAGTTCTTC
CDR3: CAWTMYNEQFF

D: NA
V: TRBV4-1
size: NA
J: TRBJ2-1
DNA: TGCGCCAGCAGCCAAGAGGGGGCAAACTCCTACAATGAGCAGTTCTTC
CDR3: CASSQEGANSYNEQFF

D: TRBD2
V: TRBV9
size: NA
J: TRBJ2-7
DNA: TGTGCCAGCAGCGTAGAAGCGGGAGTCAACGAGCAGTACTTC
CDR3: CASSVEAGVNEQYF

D: TRBD2
V: TRBV7-3
size: NA
J: TRBJ2-5
DNA: TGTGCCAGCAGCTCCCGGGGAGGGTACAAGGAGACCCAGTACTTC
CDR3: CASSSRGGYKETQYF

D: NA
V: TRBV18
size: few
J: TRBJ1-5
DNA: TGTGCCAGCTCACCAACGGAAAATCAGCCCCAGCATTTT
CDR3: CASSPTENQPQHF

D: NA
V: TRBV6-5
size: NA
J: TRBJ2-7
DNA: TGTGCCAGCAGTTACATTGGTCAGGGAAAGTCCTACGAGCAGTACTTC
CDR3: CASSYIGQGKSYEQYF

D: NA
V: TRBV27
size: NA
J: TRBJ2-6
DNA: TGTGCCACCACAGGGTCCGGTGGGGCCAACGTCCTGACTTTC
CDR3: CATTGSGGANVLTF

D: NA
V: TRBV9
size: NA
J: TRBJ2-3
DNA: TGTGCCAGCAGCGTAGTTGCGGGTGACACAGATACGCAGTATTTT
CDR3: CASSVVAGDTDTQYF

D: TRBD2
V: TRBV28
size: NA
J: TRBJ2-7
DNA: TGTGCCAGCAGTTCCCAAAGCGGGAGGGCCAAAAACGAGCAGTACTTC
CDR3: CASSSQSGRAKNEQYF

D: TRBD2
V: TRBV7-9
size: NA
J: TRBJ2-5
DNA: TGTGCCAGCATCCACCGACGTGCGGGAGAGGAGACCCAGTACTTC
CDR3: CASIHRRAGEETQYF

D: TRBD1
V: TRBV4-3
size: NA
J: TRBJ1-1
DNA: TGCGCCAGCAGCCAAGGAGTGGGACAGACAACCACTGAAGCTTTCTTT
CDR3: CASSQGVGQTTTEAFF

D: NA
V: TRBV15
size: few
J: TRBJ2-2
DNA: TGTGCCACCAGCAGGGGAGAAATCACCGGGGAGCTGTTTTTT
CDR3: CATSRGEITGELFF

D: NA
V: TRBV11-3
size: NA
J: TRBJ2-1
DNA: TGTGCCAGCAGCTTAGAAATAGGGGGGGTTACCCATGAGCAGTTCTTC
CDR3: CASSLEIGGVTHEQFF

D: NA
V: TRBV18
size: NA
J: TRBJ2-2
DNA: TGTGCCAGCTCACCACAGGGGGCCGGGGAGCTGTTTTTT
CDR3: CASSPQGAGELFF

D: NA
V: TRBV11-3
size: NA
J: TRBJ2-2
DNA: TGTGCCAGCAGCTTAGGAGCTAGCGCGTACACCGGGGAGCTGTTTTTT
CDR3: CASSLGASAYTGELFF

D: NA
V: TRBV7-3
size: NA
J: TRBJ2-1
DNA: TGTGCCAGCAGCTTTCTTTCCTTTCCTCACAATGAGCAGTTCTTC
CDR3: CASSFLSFPHNEQFF

D: TRBD2
V: TRBV28
size: few
J: TRBJ2-1
DNA: TGTGCCAGCCTCGGAGCGGGAGTTTTCGGTGAGCAGTTCTTC
CDR3: CASLGAGVFGEQFF

D: NA
V: TRBV25-1
size: NA
J: TRBJ1-3
DNA: TGTGCCAGCAGTGACGGTAGACCCTCTGGAAACACCATATATTTT
CDR3: CASSDGRPSGNTIYF

D: NA
V: TRBV11-2
size: NA
J: TRBJ2-7
DNA: TGTGCCAGCACCCCCCCGGTCCCGGGAGCCTACGAGCAGTACTTC
CDR3: CASTPPVPGAYEQYF

D: NA
V: TRBV4-3
size: NA
J: TRBJ2-7
DNA: TGCGCCAGCAGCCAAGAATTGAGTGAGGACTACTCCGAGCAGTACTTC
CDR3: CASSQELSEDYSEQYF

D: NA
V: TRBV7-8
size: NA
J: TRBJ1-2
DNA: TGTGCCAGCAGCTTAACAGGGCTCGGCTACACCTTC
CDR3: CASSLTGLGYTF

D: NA
V: TRBV18
size: NA
J: TRBJ2-1
DNA: TGTGCCAGCTCACCTAACGACAGAACAAAGCAGTTCTTC
CDR3: CASSPNDRTKQFF

D: TRBD1
V: TRBV18
size: NA
J: TRBJ1-2
DNA: TGTGCCAGCCAGGGACAGATTGCTAACTATGGCTACACCTTC
CDR3: CASQGQIANYGYTF

D: NA
V: TRBV28
size: NA
J: TRBJ2-1
DNA: TGTGCCAGCAGCGATTATTCCTACAATGAGCAGTTCTTC
CDR3: CASSDYSYNEQFF

D: NA
V: TRBV29-1
size: NA
J: TRBJ2-1
DNA: TGCAGCGTTGTAGGGGGCTCCTACAATGAGCAGTTCTTC
CDR3: CSVVGGSYNEQFF

D: NA
V: TRBV5-1
size: NA
J: TRBJ1-2
DNA: TGCGCCAGCAGCTTGGGCCAAGATTATGGCTACACCTTC
CDR3: CASSLGQDYGYTF

D: NA
V: TRBV6-5
size: NA
J: TRBJ1-1
DNA: TGTGCCAGCAGTTACGGTGAGACTGAAGCTTTCTTT
CDR3: CASSYGETEAFF

D: NA
V: TRBV29-1
size: NA
J: TRBJ2-3
DNA: TGCAGCGTTGTATTGGCATTAGGGGATACGCAGTATTTT
CDR3: CSVVLALGDTQYF

D: TRBD2
V: TRBV29-1
size: NA
J: TRBJ2-2
DNA: TGCAGCGTTGAAGTAGGAGCGGGGGGGAACACCGGGGAGCTGTTTTTT
CDR3: CSVEVGAGGNTGELFF